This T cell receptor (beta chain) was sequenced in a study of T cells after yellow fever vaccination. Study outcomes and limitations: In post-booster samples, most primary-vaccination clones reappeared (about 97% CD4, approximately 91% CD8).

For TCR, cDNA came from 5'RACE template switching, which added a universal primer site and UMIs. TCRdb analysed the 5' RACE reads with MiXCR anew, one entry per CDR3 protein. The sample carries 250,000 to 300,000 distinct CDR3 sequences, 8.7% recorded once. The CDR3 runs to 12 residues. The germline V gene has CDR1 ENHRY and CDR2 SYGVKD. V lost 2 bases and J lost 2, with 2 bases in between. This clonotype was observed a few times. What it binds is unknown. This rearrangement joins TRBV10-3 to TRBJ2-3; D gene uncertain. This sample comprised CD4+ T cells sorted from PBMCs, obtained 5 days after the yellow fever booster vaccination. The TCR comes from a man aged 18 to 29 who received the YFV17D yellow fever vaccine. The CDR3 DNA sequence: TGTGCCATCAGTGAGGTCACAGATACGCAGTATTTT. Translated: CAISEVTDTQYF.